What follows are 27 T cell receptor beta chains derived from one specimen sequenced in a study of T cells in localized non-small cell lung cancer. The assay was immunoSEQ multiplex PCR, and TCRdb's table has in-frame clones only and misses some. The sample lists about 2,800 clones, about 25% occurring once. This specimen consisted of lung tumor tissue, obtained before any cancer treatment. The receptors originated from a female donor of 60 years or more with stage I lung adenocarcinoma.

This sequence joins TRBV29-1 and TRBJ2-1; perhaps TRBD2 as D (6 bases). Germline V gene data show CDR1 as SQVTM and CDR2 as ANQGSEA. Trimming took 4 bases from V and 7 from J, leaving 11 bases between them. The CDR3 covers 12 residues. CDR3 sequence: CSVVLALNEQFF. The CDR3 region has the DNA TGCAGCGTTGTCCTAGCGCTGAATGAGCAGTTCTTC.

This chain connects TRBV1 to TRBJ2-6; TRBD1, the table's D call, was not compared with the DNA. TRBV1 is described as a pseudogene. This CDR3 comprises 17 residues. DNA for the CDR3: TGCGCCAGCAGCCCCGAGGGGGCGAGGTCTGGGGCCAACGTCCTGACTTTC. Encoded protein: CASSPEGARSGANVLTF.

By sample share, this clone is medium-sized (0.01 to 0.1%). The V and J genes are TRBV11-3 and TRBJ2-1; 10 nucleotides match TRBD2. The germline V gene encodes CDR1 SGHNT and CDR2 YENEEA. V lost 5 bases to trimming and J lost 7 bases; unmatched junction nucleotides: 8. The CDR3 extends over 15 amino acids. CDR3 sequence (DNA): TGTGCCAGCAGCGGGCTAGCGGGAGATAGGAATGAGCAGTTCTTC. Translation: CASSGLAGDRNEQFF.

The V gene is TRBV19, the J gene TRBJ2-1, with TRBD1 as a possible D gene (6 bases). The CDR3 has 13 amino acids. Germline CDR1 LNHDA, CDR2 SQIVND (reference sequence). Trimming stripped 6 bases from V and 7 bases from J, with 13 bases between. The CDR3 protein is CASSLGARNEQFF. In nucleotides, the CDR3 is TGTGCCAGTAGCCTGGGGGCGCGGAATGAGCAGTTCTTC.

The rearrangement joins TRBV19 to TRBJ2-1; TRBD2 aligns across 7 bases. The germline V gene has CDR1 LNHDA and CDR2 SQIVND (reference sequence). This CDR3 spans 15 amino acids. With V trimmed by 4 bases and J by 0 bases, 3 bases remained unmatched. The CDR3 DNA reads TGTGCCAGTAGTAGCGGGAGTACCTCCTACAATGAGCAGTTCTTC. Residues: CASSSGSTSYNEQFF. Full variable domain (rest looked up from reference TRBV19 and TRBJ2-1): DGGITQSPKYLFRKEGQNVTLSCEQNLNHDAMYWYRQDPGQGLRLIYYSQIVNDFQKGDIAEGYSVSREKKESFPLTVTSAQKNPTAFYLCASSSGSTSYNEQFFGPGTRLTVL.

This clone was counted between two and nine times. V usage is TRBV5-1 and J usage is TRBJ2-1, with D perhaps given as TRBD1 or TRBD2 (5 bases each). The CDR3 has 15 amino acids. Trimming took 6 bases from V and 7 from J, leaving 20 bases between them. Germline V gene lookup returns CDR1 SGHRS and CDR2 YFSETQ. The DNA for the CDR3 is TGCGCCAGCACCCTGCGAGGGGCAGGATGGAATGAGCAGTTCTTC. Translating it yields CASTLRGAGWNEQFF.

This clone has a handful of counts. The rearrangement uses TRBV11-3 and TRBJ1-2; D ambiguous. Germline CDR1 is SGHNT and CDR2 is YENEEA. Trimming removed 1 base at V and 3 bases at J, with 9 bases between. This CDR3 spans 14 amino acids. CDR3 loop: CASSLGGYHYGYTF. DNA for the CDR3: TGTGCCAGCAGCTTAGGGGGATACCACTATGGCTACACCTTC.

The chain carries TRBV9 and TRBJ2-5; no clear D gene. Trimming pared 6 bases from V and 2 bases from J, leaving 8 bases between. CDR1 is SGDLS, CDR2 YYNGEE, per germline. CDR3 length equals 12 residues. The CDR3 sequence: CASTLEQETQYF. CDR3 in DNA: TGTGCCAGCACCCTGGAACAAGAGACCCAGTACTTC.

The chain has TRBV23-1 and TRBJ1-2, with a weak D call TRBD1 (5 bases). TRBV23-1 is an open reading frame whose function is uncertain. V was shortened by 6 bases and J by 5 bases, with 16 bases between the two germline ends. The CDR3 sequence is 14 residues long. The CDR3 sequence: CASRPPGGGYGYTF. CDR3 nucleotides: TGCGCCAGCAGGCCCCCCGGCGGGGGATATGGCTACACCTTC.

The J gene is TRBJ2-1, the V gene TRBV11-3; 9 nucleotides align to TRBD2. Trimming cost V 5 bases and J 4 bases; bases outside gene matches: 3. The CDR3 totals 14 residues. The germline V gene has CDR1 SGHNT and CDR2 YENEEA. Written as DNA, the CDR3 is TGTGCCAGCAGCGGGACTAGCAATTACAATGAGCAGTTCTTC. It is translated as CASSGTSNYNEQFF.

This clone has a handful of counts. V gene TRBV28 combines with J gene TRBJ2-3, with D uncertain. Trimming left V 6 bases short and J 5 bases short, with 12 bases between. Germline V gene data show CDR1 as MDHEN and CDR2 as SYDVKM. This CDR3 is built from 13 residues. DNA for the CDR3: TGTGCCAGCAGACGGACGGCAGTAGATACGCAGTATTTT. Translation gives CASRRTAVDTQYF.

This clone has more than one count but fewer than ten. V and J are TRBV6-8 and TRBJ2-1; no firm D call. Germline CDR1 MNHGY, CDR2 SAAAGT. The CDR3 length is 13 residues. Trimming took 7 bases from V and 2 from J, leaving 9 bases between them. Here the CDR3 reads CASKIITYNEQFF. In nucleotides, the CDR3 is TGTGCCAGCAAGATAATAACCTACAATGAGCAGTTCTTC.

By share of the sample, this clone is medium-sized. The chain carries TRBV6-8 and TRBJ2-3; perhaps TRBD2 as D (5 bases). The CDR3 sequence is 14 residues long. V was cut by 8 bases and J by 0 bases, with 12 bases left in between. CDR1 is MNHGY and CDR2 is SAAAGT in the germline V gene. The CDR3, as DNA: TGTGCCAGCTCGCTTTGGACTAGCACAGATACGCAGTATTTT. Translation gives CASSLWTSTDTQYF.

V usage is TRBV28 and J usage is TRBJ2-1, with D maybe TRBD2 (5 bases). Germline assignment: CDR1 MDHEN and CDR2 SYDVKM. The CDR3 is 13 amino acids. V lost 7 bases and J lost 1, with 8 bases in between. The DNA of the CDR3 is TGTGCCAGCAATCGGGGTTCCTACAATGAGCAGTTCTTC. Protein sequence: CASNRGSYNEQFF. Supplemented by reference TRBV28 and TRBJ2-1, the full variable domain reads DVKVTQSSRYLVKRTGEKVFLECVQDMDHENMFWYRQDPGLGLRLIYFSYDVKMKEKGDIPEGYSVSREKKERFSLILESASTNQTSMYLCASNRGSYNEQFFGPGTRLTVL.

V usage is TRBV18 and J usage is TRBJ1-1, with TRBD1 as a possible D gene (5 bases). Germline V gene data show CDR1 as KGHSH and CDR2 as LQKENI. Between the trimmed V and J ends, which lost 0 bases and 0 bases, there was a span of 8 bases. This CDR3 has 15 amino acids. CDR3 sequence reads: CASSPPGTLNTEAFF. The CDR3 DNA reads TGTGCCAGCTCACCACCAGGGACCCTGAACACTGAAGCTTTCTTT.

V is TRBV5-1 and J is TRBJ1-3; D not resolved. Trimming cost V 2 bases and J 4 bases, with 10 bases left between them. Looked up from germline, CDR1 is SGHRS and CDR2 is YFSETQ. The CDR3 has 14 residues. DNA for the CDR3: TGCGCCAGCAGCTTCGGGCGGGAAGGAAACACCATATATTTT. Translation: CASSFGREGNTIYF. Supplemented by reference TRBV5-1 and TRBJ1-3, the full variable domain reads KAGVTQTPRYLIKTRGQQVTLSCSPISGHRSVSWYQQTPGQGLQFLFEYFSETQRNKGNFPGRFSGRQFSNSRSEMNVSTLELGDSALYLCASSFGREGNTIYFGEGSWLTVV.

This clone was counted a few times. The V gene is TRBV18, the J gene TRBJ1-1, with D unclear. The germline gives CDR1 KGHSH, CDR2 LQKENI. V was clipped by 2 bases and J by 8 bases, with 9 bases between them. The CDR3 runs to 12 residues. CDR3 DNA: TGTGCCAGCTCACCAGCGGGGTACGAAGCTTTCTTT. Encoded protein: CASSPAGYEAFF.

In its sample, this clone ranks as large. This chain uses TRBV18 with TRBJ1-4; no firm D call. This CDR3 has 15 amino acids. With 6 bases removed from V and 4 bases from J, the gap between germline ends came to 15 bases. In germline, CDR1 is KGHSH, CDR2 LQKENI. The CDR3 coding sequence is TGTGCCAGCTCGCCCGCAGCTATAGATAATGAAAAACTGTTTTTT. Translation gives CASSPAAIDNEKLFF.

V usage is TRBV28 and J usage is TRBJ1-4, with D perhaps matching TRBD1 (6 bases). CDR3 size: 14 residues. CDR1 is MDHEN and CDR2 is SYDVKM in the germline V gene. V was cut by 7 bases and J by 5 bases, with 14 bases left in between. The CDR3 sequence is CASKTGTQNEKLFF. The CDR3 DNA sequence: TGTGCCAGCAAGACCGGGACACAGAATGAAAAACTGTTTTTT. Variable domain in full (rest from reference TRBV28 and TRBJ1-4): DVKVTQSSRYLVKRTGEKVFLECVQDMDHENMFWYRQDPGLGLRLIYFSYDVKMKEKGDIPEGYSVSREKKERFSLILESASTNQTSMYLCASKTGTQNEKLFFGSGTQLSVL.

The gene calls are TRBV6-8 and TRBJ2-1, with unresolved D. The germline CDR1 and CDR2 sequences are MNHGY and SAAAGT. Trimming left V 8 bases short and J 5 bases short, with 13 bases between. This CDR3 comprises 13 residues. The CDR3 spells CASAGSTHNEQFF. Here the CDR3 DNA reads TGTGCCAGCGCCGGGTCCACCCACAATGAGCAGTTCTTC.

For the CDR3, the DNA is TGTGCCAGCTCACCAGGGTCTGGAAACACCATATATTTT. The encoded protein is CASSPGSGNTIYF. This chain connects TRBV18 to TRBJ1-3; no reliable D call. This CDR3 is built from 13 residues. Between the trimmed V and J ends, which lost 2 bases and 1 base, there was a span of 3 bases. Germline lookup yields CDR1 KGHSH and CDR2 LQKENI.

This clone was recorded a few times. This chain connects TRBV6-8 to TRBJ2-4; tentative D call: TRBD2 (6 bases). Germline CDR1 reads MNHGY; CDR2 reads SAAAGT. Trimming stripped 5 bases from V and 13 bases from J, with 15 bases between. CDR3 size: 12 residues. CDR3 sequence: CASSKRSGEQYF. The CDR3 nucleotides are TGTGCCAGCAGTAAGCGATCGGGGGAGCAGTACTTC.

Within the sample, this clone is medium-sized. In DNA form, the CDR3 reads TGTGCCAGCAGCGTGACAATGGAATCCTACGAGCAGTACTTC. Translating it yields CASSVTMESYEQYF. The chain is built from TRBV9 and TRBJ2-7; D gene unclear. The CDR3 has 14 residues. The ends were cut back, 2 bases at V and 1 base at J, with 10 bases in the middle. CDR1 and CDR2 from the germline V gene are SGDLS and YYNGEE. The full variable domain, in which reference TRBV9 and TRBJ2-7 provide the parts outside the CDR3, is DSGVTQTPKHLITATGQRVTLRCSPRSGDLSVYWYQQSLDQGLQFLIQYYNGEERAKGNILERFSAQQFPDLHSELNLSSLELGDSALYFCASSVTMESYEQYFGPGTRLTVT.

This chain connects TRBV9 to TRBJ1-2; D gene ambiguous. The CDR3 length is 14 residues. The germline V gene encodes CDR1 SGDLS and CDR2 YYNGEE. V was trimmed by 4 bases and J by 7 bases, leaving 17 bases between them. This CDR3 reads CASSLRSMGIGYTF. CDR3 DNA sequence: TGTGCCAGCAGCCTCCGTTCGATGGGTATTGGCTACACCTTC.

This rearrangement joins TRBV18 to TRBJ1-5; 7 positions match TRBD1. The ends lost 5 bases at V and 6 bases at J; junction bases unmatched: 7. This CDR3 has 14 residues. Looked up from germline, CDR1 is KGHSH and CDR2 is LQKENI. The CDR3 region has the DNA TGTGCCAGCTCAGAGGGGGCCTCTACTCAGCCCCAGCATTTT. This translates into CASSEGASTQPQHF.

The chain is built from TRBV11-3 and TRBJ2-3, with D possibly being TRBD2 (5 bases). The CDR3 consists of 16 residues. Per the germline V gene, CDR1 is SGHNT and CDR2 is YENEEA. Trimming pared 0 bases from V and 2 bases from J, leaving 12 bases between. The CDR3 sequence is CASSLDLAGNTDTQYF. The CDR3 DNA follows: TGTGCCAGCAGCTTAGATCTTGCCGGGAACACAGATACGCAGTATTTT. Using reference TRBV11-3 and TRBJ2-3 for the parts outside the CDR3, the full variable domain is EAGVVQSPRYKIIEKKQPVAFWCNPISGHNTLYWYLQNLGQGPELLIRYENEEAVDDSQLPKDRFSAERLKGVDSTLKIQPAELGDSAVYLCASSLDLAGNTDTQYFGPGTRLTVL.

This chain connects TRBV6-8 to TRBJ1-3; D is ambiguous. This CDR3 comprises 16 residues. Germline CDR1 is MNHGY and CDR2 is SAAAGT. With 2 bases removed from V and 0 bases from J, the gap between germline ends came to 11 bases. CDR3 sequence reads: CASSYDGPSSGNTIYF. The DNA for the CDR3 is TGTGCCAGCAGTTACGACGGACCAAGCTCTGGAAACACCATATATTTT.